A single sample is the source of the 3 T cell receptor beta chains below, sequenced in a study of T cell responses to AZD1222 COVID-19 vaccine. Clones were sequenced by immunoSEQ multiplex PCR, and TCRdb holds only the in-frame ones, with some missing. Among tens of thousands of clones, about 88% were seen once, and the ten largest hold 4.2%. The material was peripheral blood, obtained on day 0 of AZD1222 vaccination. The receptors shown here come from an adult in good health.

This clone is a singleton in its sample. This rearrangement joins TRBV5-6 to TRBJ2-7; 9 bases map to TRBD2. From germline, CDR1 is SGHDT and CDR2 YYEEEE. Unmatched junction bases numbered 4, after V lost 4 bases and J lost 2 bases. This CDR3 spans 14 amino acids. CDR3 region: CASSLAGSPYEQYF. Written as DNA, the CDR3 is TGTGCCAGCAGCCTAGCGGGATCACCCTACGAGCAGTACTTC.

Only one count was recorded for this clone. V gene TRBV5-1 combines with J gene TRBJ2-1; TRBD1 agrees at 7 bases. Losses at the gene ends were 1 base for V and 7 bases for J; bases not matched to a gene: 8. The germline CDR1 and CDR2 sequences are SGHRS and YFSETQ. The CDR3 consists of 15 residues. The CDR3, as DNA: TGCGCCAGCAGCTTGCCAACAGGGGTGGGTAATGAGCAGTTCTTC. It codes for CASSLPTGVGNEQFF. The whole variable domain, remainder taken from reference TRBV5-1 and TRBJ2-1, is KAGVTQTPRYLIKTRGQQVTLSCSPISGHRSVSWYQQTPGQGLQFLFEYFSETQRNKGNFPGRFSGRQFSNSRSEMNVSTLELGDSALYLCASSLPTGVGNEQFFGPGTRLTVL.

The rearrangement links TRBV7-9 to TRBJ1-1, with TRBD1 matching 8 bases. CDR1 is SEHNR, CDR2 FQNEAQ, per germline (reference sequence). With V trimmed by 5 bases and J by 7 bases, 6 bases remained unmatched. The CDR3 covers 13 residues. This CDR3 reads CASSHRDRFEAFF. The CDR3 DNA sequence: TGTGCCAGCAGCCACCGGGACAGGTTTGAAGCTTTCTTT.